The rows below give T cell receptor beta chains drawn from one sample of a study of molecular identifiers for immune sequencing clone quantification. TCRdb recomputed calls from the PCR reads with MiXCR, one row per CDR3 protein. This table holds more than 450,000 distinct CDR3 sequences, roughly 24% found once. The source material was naive CD8+ T cells from blood, with Jurkat cell RNA spiked in. The source is a human donor in good health. Some libraries in this study had Jurkat cell RNA spiked in. CDR3s include the opening cysteine and the closing phenylalanine or tryptophan. D genes are given only for firm matches. Expanded clones are given a class, and other clones once, few, many or no size at all.

D gene: TRBD2; V gene: TRBV7-6; clone size: few; J gene: TRBJ2-5; CDR3 protein: CASSRGLAGVNMQETQYF; CDR3 DNA: TGTGCCAGCAGCCGGGGACTAGCGGGGGTGAATATGCAAGAGACCCAGTACTTC
D gene: NA; V gene: TRBV3-1; clone size: NA; J gene: TRBJ2-2; CDR3 protein: CASRLQRGGTGELFF; CDR3 DNA: TGTGCCAGCAGACTTCAACGGGGTGGAACCGGGGAGCTGTTTTTT
D gene: TRBD1; V gene: TRBV13; clone size: NA; J gene: TRBJ2-1; CDR3 protein: CASSVRTGSPEQFF; CDR3 DNA: TGTGCCAGCAGCGTACGGACAGGGTCCCCTGAGCAGTTCTTC
D gene: TRBD2; V gene: TRBV28; clone size: NA; J gene: TRBJ2-7; CDR3 protein: CASVPSGASYEQYF; CDR3 DNA: TGTGCCAGCGTTCCTAGCGGGGCCTCCTACGAGCAGTACTTC
D gene: NA; V gene: TRBV12-3/TRBV12-4; clone size: NA; J gene: TRBJ2-7; CDR3 protein: CANSSPLGQYF; CDR3 DNA: TGTGCCAACAGTTCCCCCCTCGGGCAGTACTTC
D gene: NA; V gene: TRBV3-1; clone size: NA; J gene: TRBJ2-3; CDR3 protein: CASSHERGLVTEWDTQYF; CDR3 DNA: TGTGCCAGCAGCCACGAGAGGGGACTCGTGACGGAGTGGGATACGCAGTATTTT
D gene: NA; V gene: TRBV11-2; clone size: NA; J gene: TRBJ2-7; CDR3 protein: CASSSNRDPLSSYEQYF; CDR3 DNA: TGTGCCAGCAGCTCCAACCGGGACCCGCTCAGCTCCTATGAGCAGTACTTC
D gene: NA; V gene: TRBV12-3/TRBV12-4; clone size: many; J gene: TRBJ2-3; CDR3 protein: CASSLGGPTDTQYF; CDR3 DNA: TGTGCCAGCAGTTTAGGGGGGCCCACAGATACGCAGTATTTT
D gene: TRBD1; V gene: TRBV19; clone size: many; J gene: TRBJ2-2; CDR3 protein: CASAQGAGELFF; CDR3 DNA: TGTGCCAGTGCACAGGGGGCCGGGGAGCTGTTTTTT
D gene: TRBD2; V gene: TRBV27; clone size: few; J gene: TRBJ2-3; CDR3 protein: CASSFEGLAGGLDTQYF; CDR3 DNA: TGTGCCAGCAGTTTTGAAGGGCTAGCGGGAGGGCTAGATACGCAGTATTTT
D gene: NA; V gene: TRBV4-1; clone size: NA; J gene: TRBJ2-7; CDR3 protein: CASSPKTGPNPYEQYF; CDR3 DNA: TGCGCCAGCAGCCCAAAGACGGGACCGAATCCCTACGAGCAGTACTTC
D gene: NA; V gene: TRBV27; clone size: few; J gene: TRBJ2-1; CDR3 protein: CASSFNYRAGTFNEQFF; CDR3 DNA: TGTGCCAGCAGTTTTAATTATAGGGCAGGGACCTTCAATGAGCAGTTCTTC
D gene: TRBD2; V gene: TRBV19; clone size: NA; J gene: TRBJ2-1; CDR3 protein: CASRSNLAGETYNEQFF; CDR3 DNA: TGTGCCAGTAGGTCCAATCTAGCGGGGGAAACCTACAATGAGCAGTTCTTC
D gene: TRBD1; V gene: TRBV12-3/TRBV12-4; clone size: NA; J gene: TRBJ2-4; CDR3 protein: CASSLARGTTAKNIQYF; CDR3 DNA: TGTGCCAGCAGTTTAGCCAGGGGGACAACAGCCAAAAACATTCAGTACTTC
D gene: NA; V gene: TRBV25-1; clone size: NA; J gene: TRBJ1-3; CDR3 protein: CASSISSTLITGNTIYF; CDR3 DNA: TGTGCCAGCTCGATTAGTTCCACCTTAATCACTGGAAACACCATATATTTT
D gene: TRBD1; V gene: TRBV11-2; clone size: few; J gene: TRBJ1-3; CDR3 protein: CASSPTGVQTGNTIYF; CDR3 DNA: TGTGCCAGCAGCCCGACAGGGGTTCAGACTGGAAACACCATATATTTT
D gene: NA; V gene: TRBV6-5; clone size: NA; J gene: TRBJ2-7; CDR3 protein: CASGWAGPRASEQYF; CDR3 DNA: TGTGCCAGCGGCTGGGCTGGGCCCCGGGCATCCGAGCAGTACTTC
D gene: TRBD2; V gene: TRBV7-2; clone size: NA; J gene: TRBJ2-1; CDR3 protein: CASSSGGFKSSYNEQFF; CDR3 DNA: TGTGCCAGCAGCTCCGGGGGGTTTAAGAGCTCCTACAATGAGCAGTTCTTC
D gene: NA; V gene: TRBV28; clone size: NA; J gene: TRBJ2-7; CDR3 protein: CAGSLARGLYEQYF; CDR3 DNA: TGTGCCGGCAGTTTGGCCAGGGGCTTGTACGAGCAGTACTTC
D gene: NA; V gene: TRBV13; clone size: few; J gene: TRBJ1-2; CDR3 protein: CASSGPLRGDNYGYTF; CDR3 DNA: TGTGCCAGCAGCGGGCCGTTAAGGGGTGATAACTATGGCTACACCTTC
D gene: NA; V gene: TRBV5-5; clone size: once; J gene: TRBJ1-1; CDR3 protein: CASGPAPPQGMNTEAFF; CDR3 DNA: TGTGCCAGCGGCCCGGCTCCCCCCCAGGGAATGAACACTGAAGCTTTCTTT
D gene: TRBD1; V gene: TRBV19; clone size: NA; J gene: TRBJ2-7; CDR3 protein: CASRWSADRVYEQYF; CDR3 DNA: TGTGCCAGTAGGTGGAGTGCGGACAGGGTGTACGAGCAGTACTTC
D gene: NA; V gene: TRBV29-1; clone size: few; J gene: TRBJ1-3; CDR3 protein: CSVLETDRNTIYF; CDR3 DNA: TGCAGCGTTTTAGAGACAGACCGAAACACCATATATTTT
D gene: NA; V gene: TRBV6-2/TRBV6-3; clone size: NA; J gene: TRBJ1-5; CDR3 protein: CAISSTGYSNQPQHF; CDR3 DNA: TGTGCCATCAGTTCGACAGGTTATAGCAATCAGCCCCAGCATTTT
D gene: NA; V gene: TRBV18; clone size: few; J gene: TRBJ2-1; CDR3 protein: CASSSGGTPNEQFF; CDR3 DNA: TGTGCCAGCTCGTCAGGGGGGACGCCCAATGAGCAGTTCTTC
D gene: TRBD2; V gene: TRBV9; clone size: NA; J gene: TRBJ2-5; CDR3 protein: CASSDRTSGQETQYF; CDR3 DNA: TGTGCCAGCAGCGATCGGACTAGCGGACAAGAGACCCAGTACTTC
D gene: NA; V gene: TRBV20-1; clone size: few; J gene: TRBJ1-1; CDR3 protein: CSARDSLGRGSWSTEAFF; CDR3 DNA: TGCAGTGCTAGAGATAGTTTAGGCAGGGGATCGTGGAGCACTGAAGCTTTCTTT
D gene: NA; V gene: TRBV6-5; clone size: many; J gene: TRBJ2-7; CDR3 protein: CARVGYEQYF; CDR3 DNA: TGTGCCAGAGTTGGTTACGAGCAGTACTTC
D gene: NA; V gene: TRBV7-8; clone size: NA; J gene: TRBJ2-7; CDR3 protein: CASSSEEGLRLYEQYF; CDR3 DNA: TGTGCCAGCAGCTCGGAAGAGGGCCTTAGACTCTACGAGCAGTACTTC
D gene: NA; V gene: TRBV6-1; clone size: many; J gene: TRBJ2-7; CDR3 protein: CASSGSGGEQYF; CDR3 DNA: TGTGCCAGCAGTGGCTCTGGTGGGGAGCAGTACTTC
D gene: TRBD2; V gene: TRBV7-9; clone size: few; J gene: TRBJ2-7; CDR3 protein: CASSEPAGGHEQYF; CDR3 DNA: TGTGCCAGCAGCGAGCCAGCGGGAGGGCATGAGCAGTACTTC
D gene: TRBD1; V gene: TRBV28; clone size: NA; J gene: TRBJ2-2; CDR3 protein: CASSLDRVYPGELFF; CDR3 DNA: TGTGCCAGCAGCCTGGACAGGGTTTATCCCGGGGAGCTGTTTTTT
D gene: NA; V gene: TRBV6-2/TRBV6-3; clone size: NA; J gene: TRBJ2-7; CDR3 protein: CASSYSQGRNEQYF; CDR3 DNA: TGTGCCAGCAGTTACAGTCAGGGGAGGAACGAGCAGTACTTC
D gene: NA; V gene: TRBV30; clone size: many; J gene: TRBJ2-7; CDR3 protein: CAWSVSQGYEQYF; CDR3 DNA: TGTGCCTGGAGTGTTTCCCAGGGCTACGAGCAGTACTTC
D gene: TRBD1; V gene: TRBV24-1; clone size: few; J gene: TRBJ2-1; CDR3 protein: CATSDSAGDRDNEQFF; CDR3 DNA: TGTGCCACCAGTGATTCCGCCGGGGACAGGGACAATGAGCAGTTCTTC